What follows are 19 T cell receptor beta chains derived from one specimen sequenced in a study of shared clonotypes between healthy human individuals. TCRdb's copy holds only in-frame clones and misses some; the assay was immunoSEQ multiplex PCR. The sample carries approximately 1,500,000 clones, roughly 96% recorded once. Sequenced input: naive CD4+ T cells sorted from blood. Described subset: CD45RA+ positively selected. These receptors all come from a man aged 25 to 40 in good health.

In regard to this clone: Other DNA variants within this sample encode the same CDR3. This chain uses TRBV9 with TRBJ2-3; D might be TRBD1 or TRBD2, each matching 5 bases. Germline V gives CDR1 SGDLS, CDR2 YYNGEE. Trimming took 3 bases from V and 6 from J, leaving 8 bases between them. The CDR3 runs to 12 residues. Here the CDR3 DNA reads TGTGCCAGCAGCGCGAGGGGCGATACGCAGTATTTT. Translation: CASSARGDTQYF.

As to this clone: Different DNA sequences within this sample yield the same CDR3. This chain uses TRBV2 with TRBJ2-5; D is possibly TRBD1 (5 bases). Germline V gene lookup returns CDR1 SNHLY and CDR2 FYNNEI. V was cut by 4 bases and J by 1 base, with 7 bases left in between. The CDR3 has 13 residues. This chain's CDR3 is CASSGGLQETQYF. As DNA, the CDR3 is TGTGCCAGCAGTGGGGGCCTCCAAGAGACCCAGTACTTC.

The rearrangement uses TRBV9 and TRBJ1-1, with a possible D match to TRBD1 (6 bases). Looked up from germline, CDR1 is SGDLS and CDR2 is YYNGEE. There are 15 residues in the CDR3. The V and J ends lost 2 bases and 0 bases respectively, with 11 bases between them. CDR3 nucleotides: TGTGCCAGCAGCGTGACAGGCGGGTTGAACACTGAAGCTTTCTTT. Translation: CASSVTGGLNTEAFF.

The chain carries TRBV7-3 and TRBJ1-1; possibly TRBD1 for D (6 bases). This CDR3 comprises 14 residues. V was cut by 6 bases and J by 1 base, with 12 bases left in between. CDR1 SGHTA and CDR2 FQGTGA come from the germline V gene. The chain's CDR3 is CASSLDSWNTEAFF. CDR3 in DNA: TGTGCCAGCAGTTTGGACAGTTGGAACACTGAAGCTTTCTTT.

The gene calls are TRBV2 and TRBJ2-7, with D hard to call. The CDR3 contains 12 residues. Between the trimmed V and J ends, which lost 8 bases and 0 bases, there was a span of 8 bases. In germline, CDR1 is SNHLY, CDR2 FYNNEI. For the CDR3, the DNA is TGTGCCAGCCTCGCTGACTCCTACGAGCAGTACTTC. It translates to CASLADSYEQYF.

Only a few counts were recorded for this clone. CDR3 DNA: TGTGCCAGCAGCCCGAGGGGAGGGACAGGGTCCTACAATGAGCAGTTCTTC. It translates to CASSPRGGTGSYNEQFF. The V gene is TRBV9, the J gene TRBJ2-1; TRBD1 agrees at 9 bases. V lost 4 bases and J lost 1; bases outside the gene matches: 9. CDR3 length: 17 residues. Germline V gives CDR1 SGDLS, CDR2 YYNGEE.

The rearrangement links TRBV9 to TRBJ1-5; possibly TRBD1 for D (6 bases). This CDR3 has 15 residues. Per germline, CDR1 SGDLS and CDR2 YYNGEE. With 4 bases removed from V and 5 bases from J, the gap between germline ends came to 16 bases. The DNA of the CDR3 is TGTGCCAGCAGCCCAGCCCCCAGGGGCGATCAGCCCCAGCATTTT. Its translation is CASSPAPRGDQPQHF. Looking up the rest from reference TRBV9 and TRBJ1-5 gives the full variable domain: DSGVTQTPKHLITATGQRVTLRCSPRSGDLSVYWYQQSLDQGLQFLIQYYNGEERAKGNILERFSAQQFPDLHSELNLSSLELGDSALYFCASSPAPRGDQPQHFGDGTRLSIL.

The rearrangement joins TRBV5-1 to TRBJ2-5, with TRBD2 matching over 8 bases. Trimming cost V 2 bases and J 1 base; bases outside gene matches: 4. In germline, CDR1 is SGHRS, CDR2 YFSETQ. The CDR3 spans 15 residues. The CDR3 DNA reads TGCGCCAGCAGCTTCCGGGGGGGGACCCAAGAGACCCAGTACTTC. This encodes CASSFRGGTQETQYF.

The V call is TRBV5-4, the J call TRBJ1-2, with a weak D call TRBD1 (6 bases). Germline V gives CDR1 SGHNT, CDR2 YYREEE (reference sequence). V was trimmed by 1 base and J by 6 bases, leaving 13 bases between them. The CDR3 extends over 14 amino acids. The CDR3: CASSLSGQSHGYTF. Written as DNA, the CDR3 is TGTGCCAGCAGCTTGTCCGGACAGTCTCATGGCTACACCTTC.

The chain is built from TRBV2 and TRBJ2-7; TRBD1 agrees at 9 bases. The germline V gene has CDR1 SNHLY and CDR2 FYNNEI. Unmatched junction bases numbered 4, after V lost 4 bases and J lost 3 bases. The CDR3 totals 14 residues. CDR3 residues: CASSVTGGDYEQYF. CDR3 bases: TGTGCCAGCAGTGTGACAGGGGGGGACTACGAGCAGTACTTC.

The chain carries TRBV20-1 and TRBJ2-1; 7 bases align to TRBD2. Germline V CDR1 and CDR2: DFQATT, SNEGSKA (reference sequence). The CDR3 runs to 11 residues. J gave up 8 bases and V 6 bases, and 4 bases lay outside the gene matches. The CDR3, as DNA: TGCAGTGCCCCTGGGAGGGATGAGCAGTTCTTC. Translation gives CSAPGRDEQFF.

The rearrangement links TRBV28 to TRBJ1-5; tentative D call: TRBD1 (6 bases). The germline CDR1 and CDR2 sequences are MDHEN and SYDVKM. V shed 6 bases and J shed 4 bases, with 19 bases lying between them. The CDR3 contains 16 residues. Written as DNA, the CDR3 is TGTGCCAGCAGCAGAATACAGGGCCTCGGGAATCAGCCCCAGCATTTT. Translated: CASSRIQGLGNQPQHF.

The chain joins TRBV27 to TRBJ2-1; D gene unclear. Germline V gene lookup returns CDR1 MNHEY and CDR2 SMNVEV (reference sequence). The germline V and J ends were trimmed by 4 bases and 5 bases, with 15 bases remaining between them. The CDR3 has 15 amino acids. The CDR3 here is CASSSPRIEDNEQFF. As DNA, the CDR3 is TGTGCCAGCAGTTCACCACGAATTGAGGACAATGAGCAGTTCTTC.

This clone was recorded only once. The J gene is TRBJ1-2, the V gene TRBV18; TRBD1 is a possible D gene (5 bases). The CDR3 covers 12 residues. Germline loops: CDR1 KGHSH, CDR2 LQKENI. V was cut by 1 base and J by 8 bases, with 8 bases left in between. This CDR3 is CASSPRGVGYTF. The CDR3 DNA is TGTGCCAGCTCACCACGAGGGGTCGGCTACACCTTC.

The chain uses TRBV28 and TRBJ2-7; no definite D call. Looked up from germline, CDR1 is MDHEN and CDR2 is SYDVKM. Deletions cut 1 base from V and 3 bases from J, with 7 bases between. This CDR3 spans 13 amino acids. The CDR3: CASSLFPVYEQYF. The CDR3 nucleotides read TGTGCCAGCAGTTTATTCCCGGTCTACGAGCAGTACTTC.

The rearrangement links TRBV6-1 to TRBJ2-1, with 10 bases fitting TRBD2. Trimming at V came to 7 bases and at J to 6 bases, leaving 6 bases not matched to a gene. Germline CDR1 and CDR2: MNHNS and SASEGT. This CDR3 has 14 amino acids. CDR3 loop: CASKGLAIFNEQFF. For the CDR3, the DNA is TGTGCCAGCAAGGGACTAGCGATCTTCAATGAGCAGTTCTTC.

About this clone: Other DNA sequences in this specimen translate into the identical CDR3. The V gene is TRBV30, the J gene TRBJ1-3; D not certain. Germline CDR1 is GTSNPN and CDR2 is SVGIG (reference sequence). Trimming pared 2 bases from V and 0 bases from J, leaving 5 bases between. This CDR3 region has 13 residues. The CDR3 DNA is TGTGCCTGGAGTCCGAGCTCTGGAAACACCATATATTTT. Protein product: CAWSPSSGNTIYF.

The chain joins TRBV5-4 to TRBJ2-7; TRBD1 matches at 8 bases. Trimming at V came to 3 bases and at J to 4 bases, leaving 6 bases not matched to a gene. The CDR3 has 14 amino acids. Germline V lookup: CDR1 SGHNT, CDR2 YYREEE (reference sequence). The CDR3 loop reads CASSSGDRPYEQYF. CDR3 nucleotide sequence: TGTGCCAGCAGCTCCGGGGACAGGCCTTACGAGCAGTACTTC.

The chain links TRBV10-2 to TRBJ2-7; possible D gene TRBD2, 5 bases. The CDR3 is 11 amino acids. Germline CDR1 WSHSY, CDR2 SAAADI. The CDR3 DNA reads TGCGCTGTGACTATCTCCTACGAGCAGTACTTC. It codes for CAVTISYEQYF.